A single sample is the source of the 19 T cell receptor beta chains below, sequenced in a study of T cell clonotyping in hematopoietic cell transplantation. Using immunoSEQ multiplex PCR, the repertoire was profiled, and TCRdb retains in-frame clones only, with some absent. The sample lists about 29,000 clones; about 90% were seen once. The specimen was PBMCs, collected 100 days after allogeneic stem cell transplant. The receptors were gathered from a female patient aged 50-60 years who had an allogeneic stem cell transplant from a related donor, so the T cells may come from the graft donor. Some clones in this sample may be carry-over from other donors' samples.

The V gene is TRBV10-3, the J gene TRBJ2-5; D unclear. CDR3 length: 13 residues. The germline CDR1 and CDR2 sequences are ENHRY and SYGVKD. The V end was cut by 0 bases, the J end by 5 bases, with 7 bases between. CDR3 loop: CAISESKSETQYF. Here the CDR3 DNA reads TGTGCCATCAGTGAGTCGAAAAGTGAGACCCAGTACTTC.

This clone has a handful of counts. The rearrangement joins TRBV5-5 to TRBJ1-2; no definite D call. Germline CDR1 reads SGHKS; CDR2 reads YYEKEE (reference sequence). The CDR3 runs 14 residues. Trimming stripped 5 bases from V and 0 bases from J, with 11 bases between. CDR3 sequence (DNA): TGTGCCAGCAGTCGGATGCCTGCTAACTATGGCTACACCTTC. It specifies CASSRMPANYGYTF. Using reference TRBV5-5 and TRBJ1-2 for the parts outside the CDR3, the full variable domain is DAGVTQSPTHLIKTRGQQVTLRCSPISGHKSVSWYQQVLGQGPQFIFQYYEKEERGRGNFPDRFSARQFPNYSSELNVNALLLGDSALYLCASSRMPANYGYTFGSGTRLTVV.

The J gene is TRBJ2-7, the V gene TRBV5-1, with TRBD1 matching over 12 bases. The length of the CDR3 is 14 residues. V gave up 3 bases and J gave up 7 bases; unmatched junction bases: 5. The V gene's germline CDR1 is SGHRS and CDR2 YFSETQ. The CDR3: CASSWGTGGAEQYF. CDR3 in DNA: TGCGCCAGCAGCTGGGGGACAGGGGGCGCGGAGCAGTACTTC.

CDR3 loop: CASWWGVTNTGELFF. Written as DNA, the CDR3 is TGCGCCAGCTGGTGGGGGGTTACGAACACCGGGGAGCTGTTTTTT. This rearrangement joins TRBV5-1 to TRBJ2-2, with D possibly being TRBD2 (6 bases). The germline V gene has CDR1 SGHRS and CDR2 YFSETQ. Trimming left V 7 bases short and J 0 bases short, with 13 bases between. The CDR3 spans 15 residues.

CDR3 sequence: CASSLESVYGYTF. The CDR3 region has the DNA TGTGCCAGCAGCTTGGAGTCAGTCTATGGCTACACCTTC. The gene calls are TRBV5-6 and TRBJ1-2; D is uncertain. The germline CDR1 and CDR2 sequences are SGHDT and YYEEEE. Trimming pared 0 bases from V and 4 bases from J, leaving 7 bases between. The CDR3 is 13 residues long.

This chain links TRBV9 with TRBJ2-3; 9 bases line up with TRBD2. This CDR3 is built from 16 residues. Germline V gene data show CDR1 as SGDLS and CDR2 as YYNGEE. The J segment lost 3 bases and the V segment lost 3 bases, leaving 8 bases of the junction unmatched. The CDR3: CASSGVGAGGTDTQYF. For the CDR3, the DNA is TGTGCCAGCAGCGGAGTGGGAGCGGGGGGAACAGATACGCAGTATTTT.

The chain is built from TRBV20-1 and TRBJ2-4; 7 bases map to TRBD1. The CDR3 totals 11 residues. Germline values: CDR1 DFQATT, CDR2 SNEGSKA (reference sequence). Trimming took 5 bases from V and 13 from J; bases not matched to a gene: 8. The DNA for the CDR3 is TGCAGTGCTCAAGGGGGCGCTAGGCAGTACTTC. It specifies CSAQGGARQYF.

In DNA, the CDR3 is TGTGCCAGCAGCCCCCGGACGGGGAACACTGAAGCTTTCTTT. Translating it yields CASSPRTGNTEAFF. V usage is TRBV11-2 and J usage is TRBJ1-1; D not certain. V was pared by 5 bases and J by 1 base, with 11 bases between. This CDR3 is built from 14 residues. Germline lookup yields CDR1 SGHAT and CDR2 FQNNGV.

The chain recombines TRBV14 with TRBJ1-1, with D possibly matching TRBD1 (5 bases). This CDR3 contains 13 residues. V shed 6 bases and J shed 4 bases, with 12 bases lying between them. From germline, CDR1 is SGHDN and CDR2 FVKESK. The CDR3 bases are TGTGCCAGCAGTCGAACAGGAGGCACTGAAGCTTTCTTT. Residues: CASSRTGGTEAFF.

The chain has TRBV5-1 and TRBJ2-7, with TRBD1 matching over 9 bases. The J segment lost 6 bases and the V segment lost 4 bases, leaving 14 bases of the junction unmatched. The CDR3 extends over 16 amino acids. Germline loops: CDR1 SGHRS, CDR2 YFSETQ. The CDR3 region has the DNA TGCGCCAGCAGCCCCCTGGGACAGGGCCCTGGAGGCGAGCAGTACTTC. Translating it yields CASSPLGQGPGGEQYF.

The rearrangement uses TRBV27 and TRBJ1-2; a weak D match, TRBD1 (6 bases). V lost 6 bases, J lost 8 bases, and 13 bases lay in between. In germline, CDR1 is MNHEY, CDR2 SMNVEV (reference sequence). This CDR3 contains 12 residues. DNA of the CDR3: TGTGCCAGCAGGCAAACAGGGTCGGGCTACACCTTC. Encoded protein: CASRQTGSGYTF.

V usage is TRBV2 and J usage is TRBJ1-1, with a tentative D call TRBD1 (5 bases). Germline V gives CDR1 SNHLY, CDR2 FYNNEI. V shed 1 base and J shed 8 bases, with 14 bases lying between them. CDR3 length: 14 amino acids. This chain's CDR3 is CASSEGRRGGEAFF. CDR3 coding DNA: TGTGCCAGCAGTGAAGGGCGGCGGGGGGGAGAAGCTTTCTTT.

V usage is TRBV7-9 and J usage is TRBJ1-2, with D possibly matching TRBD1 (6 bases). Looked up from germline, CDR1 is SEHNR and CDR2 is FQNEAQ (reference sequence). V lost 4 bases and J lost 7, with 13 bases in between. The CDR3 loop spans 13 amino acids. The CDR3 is CASSSRGVFGYTF. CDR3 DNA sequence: TGTGCCAGCAGCTCCAGGGGTGTGTTTGGCTACACCTTC.

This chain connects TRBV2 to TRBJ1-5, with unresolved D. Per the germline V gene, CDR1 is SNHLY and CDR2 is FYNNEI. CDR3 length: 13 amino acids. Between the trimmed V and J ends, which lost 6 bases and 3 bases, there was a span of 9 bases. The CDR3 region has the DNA TGTGCCAGCAGCGGGCAGATCAATCAGCCCCAGCATTTT. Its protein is CASSGQINQPQHF.

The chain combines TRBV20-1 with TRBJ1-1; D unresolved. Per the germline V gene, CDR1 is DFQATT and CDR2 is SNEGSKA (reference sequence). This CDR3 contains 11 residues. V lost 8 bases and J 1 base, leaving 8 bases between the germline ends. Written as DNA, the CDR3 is TGCAGTAGGTCAGCGAACACTGAAGCTTTCTTT. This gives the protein CSRSANTEAFF.

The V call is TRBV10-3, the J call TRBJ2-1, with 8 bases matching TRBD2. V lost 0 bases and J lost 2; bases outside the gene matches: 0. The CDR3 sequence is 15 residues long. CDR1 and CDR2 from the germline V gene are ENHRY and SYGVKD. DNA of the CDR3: TGTGCCATCAGTGAGTCGCGGGGGGCCTACAATGAGCAGTTCTTC. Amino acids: CAISESRGAYNEQFF.

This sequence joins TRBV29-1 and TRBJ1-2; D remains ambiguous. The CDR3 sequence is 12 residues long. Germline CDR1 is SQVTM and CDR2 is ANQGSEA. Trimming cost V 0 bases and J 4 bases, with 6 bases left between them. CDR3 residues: CSVEDFGYGYTF. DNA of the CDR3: TGCAGCGTTGAAGATTTCGGCTATGGCTACACCTTC. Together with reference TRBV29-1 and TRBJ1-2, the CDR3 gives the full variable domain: SAVISQKPSRDICQRGTSLTIQCQVDSQVTMMFWYRQQPGQSLTLIATANQGSEATYESGFVIDKFPISRPNLTFSTLTVSNMSPEDSSIYLCSVEDFGYGYTFGSGTRLTVV.

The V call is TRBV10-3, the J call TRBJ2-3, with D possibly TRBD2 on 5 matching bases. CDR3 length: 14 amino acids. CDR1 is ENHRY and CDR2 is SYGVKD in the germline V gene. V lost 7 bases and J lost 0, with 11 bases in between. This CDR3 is CAIKRHPSTDTQYF. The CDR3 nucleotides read TGTGCCATCAAGCGGCATCCTAGCACAGATACGCAGTATTTT.

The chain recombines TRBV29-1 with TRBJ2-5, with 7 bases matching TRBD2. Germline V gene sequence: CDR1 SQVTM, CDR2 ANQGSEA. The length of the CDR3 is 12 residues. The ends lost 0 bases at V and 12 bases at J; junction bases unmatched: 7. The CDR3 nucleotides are TGCAGCGTTGAAGATCAAGCAGGGAGGGAGTACTTC. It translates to CSVEDQAGREYF.